These 4 T cell receptor beta chains were all obtained from the same sample, sequenced in a study of blood T cell repertoires in COVID-19. The method was immunoSEQ multiplex PCR; TCRdb's version includes in-frame clones alone and lacks a portion of them. This sample has some 110,000 clones; about three quarters occur once, and the top ten carry 5% to 7.5%. Sequenced material: peripheral blood. These receptors were collected from a man at least 80 years old with COVID-19, enrolled during active disease.

In DNA, the CDR3 is TGTGCCAGCAGCTATCAGGGGTATGAGCAGTTCTTC. This encodes CASSYQGYEQFF. The chain recombines TRBV9 with TRBJ2-1, with D tentatively TRBD1 (6 bases). Germline CDR1 SGDLS, CDR2 YYNGEE. This CDR3 comprises 12 residues. Trimming pared 4 bases from V and 8 bases from J, leaving 10 bases between.

The chain uses TRBV28 and TRBJ1-5; 9 bases match TRBD1. Germline CDR1 is MDHEN and CDR2 is SYDVKM. V lost 6 bases to trimming and J lost 2 bases; unmatched junction nucleotides: 5. This CDR3 has 15 amino acids. This CDR3 reads CASRPRTGGNQPQHF. For the CDR3, the DNA is TGTGCCAGCAGACCCCGGACAGGGGGCAATCAGCCCCAGCATTTT.

This chain uses TRBV4-3 with TRBJ1-2, with a possible D match to TRBD1 (5 bases). The CDR3 length is 14 residues. The germline V and J ends were trimmed by 1 base and 4 bases, with 10 bases remaining between them. Germline CDR1 reads LGHNA; CDR2 reads YSLEER. The CDR3 nucleotides read TGCGCCAGCAGCCAAGTTGAACAGGCCTATGGCTACACCTTC. Its protein is CASSQVEQAYGYTF.

The CDR3 reads CASSSSWGPQETQYF. The CDR3 coding sequence is TGTGCCAGCAGTTCGAGTTGGGGCCCCCAAGAGACCCAGTACTTC. The rearrangement links TRBV6-2 or TRBV6-3 to TRBJ2-5; maybe TRBD1 (5 bases). Germline values: CDR1 MNHEY, CDR2 SVGEGT. CDR3 length: 15 residues. Trimming cost V 4 bases and J 1 base, with 13 bases left between them.